This record concerns one T cell receptor (beta chain) sequence. Its matching antigen is unknown. PCR primers comprised 60 Vbeta and 13 Jbeta primers. Generated by immunoSEQ multiplex PCR, the TCRdb table keeps only in-frame clones and is missing some. Seen here are 150,000 or so clones, 74% observed once, and the top ten hold about 2%. The data were obtained in a study of cytomegalovirus exposure and HLA in healthy donors. Study results and limitations: Within a later analysis, the majority of CMV-associated TCR beta chains appeared HLA-restricted.

Unmatched junction bases numbered 3, after V lost 3 bases and J lost 1 base. Germline-derived CDR1 and CDR2 are LNHDA and SQIVND (reference sequence). The CDR3 contains 16 residues. The TCR sequence derives from a man aged 30-40 years in good health and CMV-seronegative. V and J are TRBV19 and TRBJ1-5; 10 bases agree with TRBD1. The sequenced sample was PBMCs. This CDR3 is CASSMGTGASNQPQHF. The CDR3 DNA follows: TGTGCCAGTAGTATGGGGACAGGGGCAAGCAATCAGCCCCAGCATTTT.